The clone carrying this T cell receptor beta chain was counted ten times or more. Its target is not known. Trimming shortened V by 3 bases and J by 5 bases, and 14 bases separated the two germline ends. The CDR3 is made up of 15 amino acids. Germline-derived CDR1 and CDR2 are SEHNR and FQNEAQ (reference sequence). This entry belongs to a study of metastatic and nonmetastatic thyroid tumors. Study in general: Repertoires from malignant and benign thyroid patients were compared across blood and tumor or nodule tissue. Study observations and caveats: A significant increase in TCR beta diversity was reportedly seen in malignant thyroid tumors relative to benign nodules, in blood and tumor.

Ahead of thyroid surgery, no patient had received treatment of any kind. Source study methods: A classifier of distant metastasis in papillary thyroid cancer was built from CDR3 differences (across clinicopathological groups). TCRdb re-called clones via MiXCR from the PCR reads. These V and J calls originate from TCRdb's pipeline instead of the authors' own analysis. The repertoire has some 38,000 clones, roughly 14% of them found once; the top ten carry 8% to 10%. The receptor was isolated from a female donor with papillary thyroid cancer or a benign thyroid nodule (not recorded which). Some clones in this sample may be carry-over from other donors' samples. Sequencing input: blood. The V gene is TRBV7-9, the J gene TRBJ2-1; no reliable D call. CDR3 sequence (DNA): TGTGCCAGCAGCTTTAGGCGAGACGCAAACAATGAGCAGTTCTTC. Its translation: CASSFRRDANNEQFF.